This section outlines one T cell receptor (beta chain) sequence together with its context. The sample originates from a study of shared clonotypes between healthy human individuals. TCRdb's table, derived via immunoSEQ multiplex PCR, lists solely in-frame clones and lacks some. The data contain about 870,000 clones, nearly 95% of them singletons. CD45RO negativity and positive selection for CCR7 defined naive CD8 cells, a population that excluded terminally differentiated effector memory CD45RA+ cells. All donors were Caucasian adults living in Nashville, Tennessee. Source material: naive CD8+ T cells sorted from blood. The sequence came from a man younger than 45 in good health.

CDR3 DNA sequence: TGTGCCAGCAGCGACCCGAACACCGGGGAGCTGTTTTTT. The encoded protein is CASSDPNTGELFF. J is TRBJ2-2 and V is TRBV9; D remains ambiguous. This CDR3 contains 13 residues. Per the germline V gene, CDR1 is SGDLS and CDR2 is YYNGEE. Trimming stripped 3 bases from V and 0 bases from J, with 3 bases between.